This T cell receptor (beta chain) is from a study of human thymus T cells. Clones were sequenced by immunoSEQ multiplex PCR, and TCRdb holds only the in-frame ones, with some missing. In the table there are tens of thousands of clones, 85% to 95% of which are singletons. The CDR3 is made up of 15 amino acids. Trimming removed 0 bases at V and 0 bases at J, with 6 bases between. From germline, CDR1 is SGHDN and CDR2 FVKESK. This sequence joins TRBV14 and TRBJ1-5; D remains unclear. Sequences were obtained from blood. The receptor was derived from a boy in the first two years of life with a congenital heart defect but otherwise immunologically healthy. CDR3 DNA: TGTGCCAGCAGCCAAGATGGGCGTAGCAATCAGCCCCAGCATTTT. This sequence encodes CASSQDGRSNQPQHF.